This T cell receptor beta chain was sequenced for a study of identical twins. Whole-study findings and limits: A lower insertion count was a feature of abundant cord blood beta clonotypes, with no such feature in memory repertoires. These conclusions were based on statistical analysis (cross-sectional, not following the same donors).

The authors used template switching to add a universal primer site and gave cDNA unique molecular identifiers. Each CDR3 protein gets one entry after TCRdb re-called the 5' RACE reads with MiXCR. This table holds around 370,000 distinct CDR3 sequences, roughly 9% found once. There were only healthy Caucasians among the donors. The table lists this clonotype with a few counts. Antigen unknown. The sequenced sample consisted of naive T cells sorted from blood. This TCR derives from a woman aged 45-65 years in good health.

CDR3 nucleotides: TGCGCCAGCAGCTCCAGTTGGGGCTACACCTTC. Translating it yields CASSSSWGYTF. The V and J genes are TRBV4-1 and TRBJ1-2; D is unclear. The CDR3 spans 11 residues. V lost 5 bases to trimming and J lost 8 bases, with 9 bases between them. Germline V gene data show CDR1 as MGHRA and CDR2 as YSYEKL.